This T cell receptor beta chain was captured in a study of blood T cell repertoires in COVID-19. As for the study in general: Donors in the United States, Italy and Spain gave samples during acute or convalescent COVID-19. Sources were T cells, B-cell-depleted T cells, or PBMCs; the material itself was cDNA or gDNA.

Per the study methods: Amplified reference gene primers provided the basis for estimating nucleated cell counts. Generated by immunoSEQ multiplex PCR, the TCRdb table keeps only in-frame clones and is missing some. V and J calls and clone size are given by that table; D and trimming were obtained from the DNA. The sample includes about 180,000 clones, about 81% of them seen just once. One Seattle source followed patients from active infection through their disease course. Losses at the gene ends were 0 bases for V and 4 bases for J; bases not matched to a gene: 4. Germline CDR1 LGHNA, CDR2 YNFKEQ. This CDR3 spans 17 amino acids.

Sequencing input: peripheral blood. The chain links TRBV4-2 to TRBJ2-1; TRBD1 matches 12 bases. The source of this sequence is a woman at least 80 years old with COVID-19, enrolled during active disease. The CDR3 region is CASSQDGGQGAYNEQFF. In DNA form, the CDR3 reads TGTGCCAGCAGCCAAGATGGGGGACAGGGGGCGTACAATGAGCAGTTCTTC.